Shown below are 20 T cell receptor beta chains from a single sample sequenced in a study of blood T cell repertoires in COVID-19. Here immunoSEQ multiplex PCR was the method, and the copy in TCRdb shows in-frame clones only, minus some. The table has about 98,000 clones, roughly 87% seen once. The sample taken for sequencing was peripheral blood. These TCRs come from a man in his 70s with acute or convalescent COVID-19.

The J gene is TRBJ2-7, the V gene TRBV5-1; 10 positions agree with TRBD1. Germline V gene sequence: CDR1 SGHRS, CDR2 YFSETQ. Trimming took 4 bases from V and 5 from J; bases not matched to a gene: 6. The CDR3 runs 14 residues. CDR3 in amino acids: CASSRDRGFHEQYF. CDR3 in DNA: TGCGCCAGCAGCAGGGACAGGGGATTCCACGAGCAGTACTTC. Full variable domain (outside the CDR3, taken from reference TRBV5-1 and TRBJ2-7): KAGVTQTPRYLIKTRGQQVTLSCSPISGHRSVSWYQQTPGQGLQFLFEYFSETQRNKGNFPGRFSGRQFSNSRSEMNVSTLELGDSALYLCASSRDRGFHEQYFGPGTRLTVT.

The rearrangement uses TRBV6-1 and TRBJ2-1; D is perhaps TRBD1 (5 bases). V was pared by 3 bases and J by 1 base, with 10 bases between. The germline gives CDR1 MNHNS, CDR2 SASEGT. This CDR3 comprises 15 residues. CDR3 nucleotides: TGTGCCAGCAGTGAGCAGGGTGCATCCTACAATGAGCAGTTCTTC. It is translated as CASSEQGASYNEQFF.

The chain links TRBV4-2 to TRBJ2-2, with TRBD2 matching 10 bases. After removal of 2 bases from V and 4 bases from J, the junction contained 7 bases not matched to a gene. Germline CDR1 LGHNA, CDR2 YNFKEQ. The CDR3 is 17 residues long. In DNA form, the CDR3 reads TGTGCCAGCAGCCAACGGAGCGGGGGGGCCGTCACCGGGGAGCTGTTTTTT. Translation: CASSQRSGGAVTGELFF.

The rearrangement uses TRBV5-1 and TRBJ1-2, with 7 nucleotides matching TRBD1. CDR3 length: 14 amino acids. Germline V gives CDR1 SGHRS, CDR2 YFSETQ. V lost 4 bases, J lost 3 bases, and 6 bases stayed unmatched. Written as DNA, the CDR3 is TGCGCCAGCAGCGCCCGACAGGGTTACTATGGCTACACCTTC. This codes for CASSARQGYYGYTF.

The CDR3 protein is CASSLEGVQPQHF. For the CDR3, the DNA is TGCGCCAGCAGCTTGGAGGGGGTACAGCCCCAGCATTTT. The V gene is TRBV5-1, the J gene TRBJ1-5, with D possibly being TRBD1 (6 bases). V lost 0 bases, J lost 7 bases, and 8 bases lay in between. Per the germline V gene, CDR1 is SGHRS and CDR2 is YFSETQ. This CDR3 region has 13 residues.

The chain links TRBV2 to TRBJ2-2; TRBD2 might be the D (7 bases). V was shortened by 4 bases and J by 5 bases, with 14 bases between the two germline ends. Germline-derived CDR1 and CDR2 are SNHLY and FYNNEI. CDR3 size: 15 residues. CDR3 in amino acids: CASSVKGGRTGELFF. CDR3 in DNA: TGTGCCAGCAGTGTTAAGGGGGGGCGGACCGGGGAGCTGTTTTTT.

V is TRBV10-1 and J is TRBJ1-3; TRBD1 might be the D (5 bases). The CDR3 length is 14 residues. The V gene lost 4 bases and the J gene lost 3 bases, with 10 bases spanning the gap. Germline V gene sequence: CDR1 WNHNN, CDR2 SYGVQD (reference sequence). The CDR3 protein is CASSVGQLGNTIYF. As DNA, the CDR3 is TGCGCCAGCAGTGTGGGGCAGCTTGGAAACACCATATATTTT.

The CDR3 loop is CAIIVCGTVDRPVDRHGYTF. The CDR3, as DNA: TGCGCCATCATAGTATGCGGGACAGTCGACCGGCCAGTCGACCGCCATGGCTACACCTTC. V and J are TRBV10-1 and TRBJ1-2; TRBD1 aligns across 7 bases. Losses at the gene ends were 10 bases for V and 6 bases for J; bases not matched to a gene: 32. The CDR3 totals 20 residues. Germline V lookup: CDR1 WNHNN, CDR2 SYGVQD (reference sequence).

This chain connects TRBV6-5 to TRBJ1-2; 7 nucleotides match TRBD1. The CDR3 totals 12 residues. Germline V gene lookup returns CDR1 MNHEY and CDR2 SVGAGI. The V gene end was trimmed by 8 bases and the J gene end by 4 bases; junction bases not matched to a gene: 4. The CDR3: CASRDSLYGYTF. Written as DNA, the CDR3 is TGTGCCAGCCGGGACAGCCTCTATGGCTACACCTTC.

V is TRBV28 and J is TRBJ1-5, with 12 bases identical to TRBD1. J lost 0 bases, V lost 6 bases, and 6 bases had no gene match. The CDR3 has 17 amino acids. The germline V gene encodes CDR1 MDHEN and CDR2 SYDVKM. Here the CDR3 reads CASSPGQGAFSNQPQHF. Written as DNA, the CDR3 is TGTGCCAGCAGCCCGGGACAGGGGGCTTTTAGCAATCAGCCCCAGCATTTT.

The CDR3, as DNA: TGTGCCAGAGCGGAGGGGACTACAGGCGGGGAGCTGTTTTTT. Its protein product is CARAEGTTGGELFF. This chain joins TRBV7-9 and TRBJ2-2; TRBD2 aligns across 7 bases. The CDR3 has 14 amino acids. Per the germline V gene, CDR1 is SEHNR and CDR2 is FQNEAQ (reference sequence). J gave up 7 bases and V 9 bases, and 11 bases lay outside the gene matches.

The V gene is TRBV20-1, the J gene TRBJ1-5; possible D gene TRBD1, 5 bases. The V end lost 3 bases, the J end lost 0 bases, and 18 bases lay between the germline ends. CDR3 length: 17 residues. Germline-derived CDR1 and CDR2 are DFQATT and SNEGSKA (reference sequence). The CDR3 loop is CSASSLAGGASNQPQHF. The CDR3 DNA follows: TGCAGTGCTAGTAGTCTTGCGGGGGGAGCTAGCAATCAGCCCCAGCATTTT.

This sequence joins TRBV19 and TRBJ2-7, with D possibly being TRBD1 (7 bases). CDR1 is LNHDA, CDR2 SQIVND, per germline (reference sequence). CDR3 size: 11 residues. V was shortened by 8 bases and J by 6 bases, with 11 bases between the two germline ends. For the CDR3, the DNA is TGTGCCAGTCGCCAGGGGGGCGAGCAGTACTTC. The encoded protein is CASRQGGEQYF.

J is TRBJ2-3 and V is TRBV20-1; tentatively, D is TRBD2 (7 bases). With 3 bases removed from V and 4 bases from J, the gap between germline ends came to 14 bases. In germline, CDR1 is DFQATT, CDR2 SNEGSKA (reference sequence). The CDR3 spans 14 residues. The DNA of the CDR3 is TGCAGTGCTAGTGGGGGGGGGCGCTCAGATACGCAGTATTTT. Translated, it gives CSASGGGRSDTQYF.

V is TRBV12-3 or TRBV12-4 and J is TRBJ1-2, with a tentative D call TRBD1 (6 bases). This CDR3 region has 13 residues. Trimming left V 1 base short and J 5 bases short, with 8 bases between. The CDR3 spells CASSLEGGYGYTF. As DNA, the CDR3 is TGTGCCAGCAGTTTAGAAGGGGGATATGGCTACACCTTC.

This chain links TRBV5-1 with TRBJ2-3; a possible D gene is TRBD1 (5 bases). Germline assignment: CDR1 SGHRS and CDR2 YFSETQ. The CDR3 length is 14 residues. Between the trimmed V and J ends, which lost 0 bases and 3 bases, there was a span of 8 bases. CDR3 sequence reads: CASSLDQGTDTQYF. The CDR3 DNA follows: TGCGCCAGCAGCTTGGATCAGGGAACAGATACGCAGTATTTT. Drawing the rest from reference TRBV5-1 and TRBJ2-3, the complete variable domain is KAGVTQTPRYLIKTRGQQVTLSCSPISGHRSVSWYQQTPGQGLQFLFEYFSETQRNKGNFPGRFSGRQFSNSRSEMNVSTLELGDSALYLCASSLDQGTDTQYFGPGTRLTVL.

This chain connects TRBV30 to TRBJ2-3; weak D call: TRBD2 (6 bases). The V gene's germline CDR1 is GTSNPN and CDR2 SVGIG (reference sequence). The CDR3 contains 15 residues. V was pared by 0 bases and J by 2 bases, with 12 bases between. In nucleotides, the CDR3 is TGTGCCTGGAGTGTTGGTCTAGCGCTCACAGATACGCAGTATTTT. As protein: CAWSVGLALTDTQYF.

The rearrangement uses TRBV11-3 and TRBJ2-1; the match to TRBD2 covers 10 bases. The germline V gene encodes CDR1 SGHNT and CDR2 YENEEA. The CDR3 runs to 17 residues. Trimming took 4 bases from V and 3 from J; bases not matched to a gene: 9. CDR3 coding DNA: TGTGCCAGCAGCTCGGGATTAGCGGGGGGCCTCTACAATGAGCAGTTCTTC. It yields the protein CASSSGLAGGLYNEQFF.

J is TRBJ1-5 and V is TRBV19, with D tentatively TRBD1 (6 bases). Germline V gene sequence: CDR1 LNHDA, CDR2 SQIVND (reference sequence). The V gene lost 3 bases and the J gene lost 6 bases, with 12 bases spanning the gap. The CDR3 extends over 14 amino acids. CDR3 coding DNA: TGTGCCAGTAGTATCCGGGGGGCCGGTCAGCCCCAGCATTTT. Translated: CASSIRGAGQPQHF.

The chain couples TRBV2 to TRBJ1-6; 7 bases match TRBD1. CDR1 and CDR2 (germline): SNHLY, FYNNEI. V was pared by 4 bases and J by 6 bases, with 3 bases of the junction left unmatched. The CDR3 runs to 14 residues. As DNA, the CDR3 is TGTGCCAGCAGTGGACAGGGAGTTAATTCACCCCTCCACTTT. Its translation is CASSGQGVNSPLHF.